This T cell receptor (beta chain) stems from a study of T cell responses to AZD1222 COVID-19 vaccine. Study findings and constraints: Seropositive AZD1222 recipients at baseline numbered only six or seven. Spike-wide vaccine-associated CD4 TCRs dominated at 160-218 and 743-854. White British ancestry dominated among donors, who included more females, and clonal diversity was possibly underestimated. Following two doses of AZD1222, Spike-specific TCR breadth and depth rose.

Measured with immunoSEQ multiplex PCR; TCRdb has only the in-frame clones, and not every one. Among roughly 130,000 clones, more than 80% were seen once, and the ten largest hold around 7.6%. A word on this clone: Its antigen is not identified.

This specimen was peripheral blood, taken 28 days after the second dose of the MenACWY control vaccine. The receptor was derived from an adult who received the MenACWY meningococcal vaccine as a control.

Here the CDR3 DNA reads TGTGCCAGCAGCTTAGCGTTTAAGACCGGGGAGCTGTTTTTT. Its translation is CASSLAFKTGELFF. V and J are TRBV7-2 and TRBJ2-2, with D unclear. The ends were cut back, 0 bases at V and 5 bases at J, with 7 bases in the middle. The CDR3 covers 14 residues. CDR1 SGHTA and CDR2 FQGNSA come from the germline V gene.